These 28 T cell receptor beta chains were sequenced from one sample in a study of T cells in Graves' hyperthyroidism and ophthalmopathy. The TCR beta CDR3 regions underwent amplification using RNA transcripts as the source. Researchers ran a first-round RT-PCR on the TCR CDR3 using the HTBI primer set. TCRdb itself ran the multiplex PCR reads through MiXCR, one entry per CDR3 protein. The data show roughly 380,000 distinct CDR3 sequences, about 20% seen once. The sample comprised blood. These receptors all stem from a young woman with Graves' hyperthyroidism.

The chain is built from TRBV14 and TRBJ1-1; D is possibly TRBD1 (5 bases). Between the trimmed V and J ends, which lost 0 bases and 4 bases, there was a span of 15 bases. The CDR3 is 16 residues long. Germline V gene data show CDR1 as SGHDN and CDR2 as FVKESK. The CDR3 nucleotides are TGTGCCAGCAGCCAAGATCTTGGGGCCAAGGGCACTGAAGCTTTCTTT. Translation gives CASSQDLGAKGTEAFF.

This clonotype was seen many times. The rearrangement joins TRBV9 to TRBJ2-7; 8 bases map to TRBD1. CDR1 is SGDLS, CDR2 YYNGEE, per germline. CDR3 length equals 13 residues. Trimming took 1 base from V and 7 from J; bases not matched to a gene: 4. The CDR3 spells CASSVQGASEQYF. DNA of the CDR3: TGTGCCAGCAGCGTACAGGGGGCGAGTGAGCAGTACTTC.

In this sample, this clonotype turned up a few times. The CDR3 sequence: CASSEMEAGGPNEQFF. Here the CDR3 DNA reads TGTGCCAGCAGTGAAATGGAGGCGGGGGGGCCCAATGAGCAGTTCTTC. The chain links TRBV6-1 to TRBJ2-1; 9 bases map to TRBD2. CDR1 is MNHNS and CDR2 is SASEGT in the germline V gene. Losses at the gene ends were 2 bases for V and 6 bases for J; bases not matched to a gene: 8. The CDR3 is made up of 16 amino acids.

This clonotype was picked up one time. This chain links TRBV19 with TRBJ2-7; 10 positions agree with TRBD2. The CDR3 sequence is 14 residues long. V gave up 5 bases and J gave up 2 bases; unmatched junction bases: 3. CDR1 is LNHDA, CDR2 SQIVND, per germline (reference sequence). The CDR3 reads CASSPAGGPYEQYF. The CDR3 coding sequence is TGTGCCAGTAGTCCAGCGGGAGGGCCCTACGAGCAGTACTTC. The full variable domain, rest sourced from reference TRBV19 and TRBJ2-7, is DGGITQSPKYLFRKEGQNVTLSCEQNLNHDAMYWYRQDPGQGLRLIYYSQIVNDFQKGDIAEGYSVSREKKESFPLTVTSAQKNPTAFYLCASSPAGGPYEQYFGPGTRLTVT.

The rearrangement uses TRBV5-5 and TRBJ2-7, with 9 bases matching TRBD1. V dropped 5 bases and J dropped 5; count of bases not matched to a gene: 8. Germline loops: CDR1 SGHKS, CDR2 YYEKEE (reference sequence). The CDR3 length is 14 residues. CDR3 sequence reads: CASRAPGTGNEQYF. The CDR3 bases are TGTGCCAGCAGGGCCCCCGGGACAGGGAACGAGCAGTACTTC.

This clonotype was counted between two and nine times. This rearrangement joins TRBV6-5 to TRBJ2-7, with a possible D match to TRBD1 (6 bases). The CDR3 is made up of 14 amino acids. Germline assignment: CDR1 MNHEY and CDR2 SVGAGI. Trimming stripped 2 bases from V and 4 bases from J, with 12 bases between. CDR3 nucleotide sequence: TGTGCCAGCAGTTACAGCTGGACAGTGTACGAGCAGTACTTC. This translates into CASSYSWTVYEQYF.

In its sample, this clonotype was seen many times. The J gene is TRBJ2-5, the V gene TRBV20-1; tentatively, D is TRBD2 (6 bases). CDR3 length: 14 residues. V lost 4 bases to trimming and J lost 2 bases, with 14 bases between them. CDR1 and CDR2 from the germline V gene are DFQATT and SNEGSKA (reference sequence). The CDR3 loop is CSATDPGLQETQYF. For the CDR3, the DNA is TGCAGTGCTACTGACCCGGGACTTCAAGAGACCCAGTACTTC.

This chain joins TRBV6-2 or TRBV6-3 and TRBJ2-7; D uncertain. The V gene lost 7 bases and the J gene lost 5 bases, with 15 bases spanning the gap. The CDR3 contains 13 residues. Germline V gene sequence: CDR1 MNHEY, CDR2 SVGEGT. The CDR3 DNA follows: TGTGCCAGCACGAATCTCTGGGCTCACGAGCAGTACTTC. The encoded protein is CASTNLWAHEQYF.

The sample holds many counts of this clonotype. CDR3 protein: CASSLRHPGTGGLSSGNTIYF. In DNA form, the CDR3 reads TGTGCCAGCAGCTTAAGACACCCCGGGACAGGGGGCTTGAGCTCTGGAAACACCATATATTTT. The rearrangement links TRBV7-6 to TRBJ1-3; TRBD1 matches 12 bases. The CDR3 totals 21 residues. Unmatched junction bases numbered 14, after V lost 2 bases and J lost 0 bases. Germline V lookup: CDR1 SGHVS, CDR2 FNYEAQ.

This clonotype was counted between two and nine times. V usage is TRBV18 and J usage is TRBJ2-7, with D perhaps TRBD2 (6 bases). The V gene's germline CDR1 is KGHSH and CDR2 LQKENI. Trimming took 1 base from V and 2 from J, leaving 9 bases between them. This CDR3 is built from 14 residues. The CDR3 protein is CASSPRGMTYEQYF. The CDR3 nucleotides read TGTGCCAGCTCACCACGCGGGATGACCTACGAGCAGTACTTC.

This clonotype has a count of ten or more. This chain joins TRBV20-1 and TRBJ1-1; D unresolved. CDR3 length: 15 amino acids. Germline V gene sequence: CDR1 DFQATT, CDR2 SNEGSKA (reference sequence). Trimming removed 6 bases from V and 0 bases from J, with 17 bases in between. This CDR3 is CSAHYRWPVNTEAFF. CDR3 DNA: TGCAGTGCCCACTACCGCTGGCCAGTGAACACTGAAGCTTTCTTT.

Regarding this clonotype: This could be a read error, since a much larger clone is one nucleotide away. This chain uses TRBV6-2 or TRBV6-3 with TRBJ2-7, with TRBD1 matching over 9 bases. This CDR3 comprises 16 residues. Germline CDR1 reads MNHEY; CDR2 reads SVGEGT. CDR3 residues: CASSYPRQGGLYEQCF. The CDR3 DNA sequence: TGTGCCAGCAGTTACCCCCGACAGGGGGGACTCTACGAGCAGTGCTTC.

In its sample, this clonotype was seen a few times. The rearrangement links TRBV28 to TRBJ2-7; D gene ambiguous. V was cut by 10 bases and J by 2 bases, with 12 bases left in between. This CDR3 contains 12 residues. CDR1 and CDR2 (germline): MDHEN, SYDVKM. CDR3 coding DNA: TGTGCCACCTTACGAACAGCCTACGAGCAGTACTTC. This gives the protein CATLRTAYEQYF. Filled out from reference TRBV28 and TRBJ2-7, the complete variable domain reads DVKVTQSSRYLVKRTGEKVFLECVQDMDHENMFWYRQDPGLGLRLIYFSYDVKMKEKGDIPEGYSVSREKKERFSLILESASTNQTSMYLCATLRTAYEQYFGPGTRLTVT.

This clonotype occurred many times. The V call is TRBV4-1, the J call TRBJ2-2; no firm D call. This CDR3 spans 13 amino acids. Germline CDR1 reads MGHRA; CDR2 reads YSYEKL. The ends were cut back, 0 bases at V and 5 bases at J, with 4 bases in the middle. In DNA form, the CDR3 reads TGCGCCAGCAGCCAAGATCTAACCGGGGAGCTGTTTTTT. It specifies CASSQDLTGELFF.

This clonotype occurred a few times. CDR3 amino acids: CASSLYPRGVAEQYF. CDR3 DNA sequence: TGTGCCAGCAGTTTGTACCCCAGGGGGGTGGCCGAGCAGTACTTC. The J gene is TRBJ2-7, the V gene TRBV28; perhaps TRBD1 as D (7 bases). Germline V gene sequence: CDR1 MDHEN, CDR2 SYDVKM. The V and J ends lost 3 bases and 6 bases respectively, with 18 bases between them. The CDR3 is made up of 15 amino acids.

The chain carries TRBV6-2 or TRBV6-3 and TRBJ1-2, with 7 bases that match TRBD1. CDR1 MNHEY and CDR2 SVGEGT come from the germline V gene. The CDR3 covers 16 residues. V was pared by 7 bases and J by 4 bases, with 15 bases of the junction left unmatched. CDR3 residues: CASNNPGTAGSYGYTF. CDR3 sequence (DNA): TGTGCCAGCAACAATCCCGGGACAGCCGGATCCTATGGCTACACCTTC.

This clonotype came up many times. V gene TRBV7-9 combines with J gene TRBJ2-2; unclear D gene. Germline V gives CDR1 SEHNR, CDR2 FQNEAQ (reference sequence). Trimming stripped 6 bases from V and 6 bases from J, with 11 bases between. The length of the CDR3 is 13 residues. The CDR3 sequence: CASSPPGSGELFF. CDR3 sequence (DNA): TGTGCCAGCAGTCCCCCGGGTTCCGGGGAGCTGTTTTTT.

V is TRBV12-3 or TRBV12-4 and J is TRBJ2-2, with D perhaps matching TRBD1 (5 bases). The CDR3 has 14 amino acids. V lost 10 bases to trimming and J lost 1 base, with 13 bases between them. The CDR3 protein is CATPQGQNTGELFF. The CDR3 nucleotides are TGTGCCACCCCGCAGGGCCAGAACACCGGGGAGCTGTTTTTT.

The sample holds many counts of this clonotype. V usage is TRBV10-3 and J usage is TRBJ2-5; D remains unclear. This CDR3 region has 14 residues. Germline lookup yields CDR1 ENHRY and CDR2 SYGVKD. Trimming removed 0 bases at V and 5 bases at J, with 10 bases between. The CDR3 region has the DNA TGTGCCATCAGTGAGTCGGGCCTCCACGAGACCCAGTACTTC. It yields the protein CAISESGLHETQYF.

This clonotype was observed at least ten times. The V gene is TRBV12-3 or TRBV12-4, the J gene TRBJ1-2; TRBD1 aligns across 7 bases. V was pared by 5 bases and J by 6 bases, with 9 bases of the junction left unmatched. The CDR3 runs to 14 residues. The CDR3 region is CASSPRAGGHGYTF. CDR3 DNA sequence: TGTGCCAGCAGTCCTAGGGCAGGGGGTCATGGCTACACCTTC.

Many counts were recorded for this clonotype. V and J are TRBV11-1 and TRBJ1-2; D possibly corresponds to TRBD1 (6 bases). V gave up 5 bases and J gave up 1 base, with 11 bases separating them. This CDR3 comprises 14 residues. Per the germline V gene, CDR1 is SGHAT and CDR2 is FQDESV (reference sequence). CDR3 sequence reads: CASSNRDFNYGYTF. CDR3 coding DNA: TGTGCCAGCAGCAACAGGGATTTTAACTATGGCTACACCTTC.

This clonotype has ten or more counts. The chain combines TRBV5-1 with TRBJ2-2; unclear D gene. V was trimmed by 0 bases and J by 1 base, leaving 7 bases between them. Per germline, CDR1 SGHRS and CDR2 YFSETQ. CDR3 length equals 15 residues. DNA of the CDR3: TGCGCCAGCAGCTTGGCCGGCGTGAACACCGGGGAGCTGTTTTTT. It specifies CASSLAGVNTGELFF.

CDR3 nucleotides: TGCGCCAGCAGCTTGGCCGGAGTAAACCTGGGGAACACTGAAGCTTTCTTT. It translates to CASSLAGVNLGNTEAFF. The chain links TRBV5-1 to TRBJ1-1; the D is unclear. Germline V gene data show CDR1 as SGHRS and CDR2 as YFSETQ. Trimming removed 0 bases from V and 1 base from J, with 16 bases in between. This CDR3 spans 17 amino acids.

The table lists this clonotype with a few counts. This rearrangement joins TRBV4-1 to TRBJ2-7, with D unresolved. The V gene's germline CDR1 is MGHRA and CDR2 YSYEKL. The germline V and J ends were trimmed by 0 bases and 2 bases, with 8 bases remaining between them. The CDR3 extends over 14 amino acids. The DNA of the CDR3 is TGCGCCAGCAGCCAAGATGTAAGGGCCTACGAGCAGTACTTC. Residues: CASSQDVRAYEQYF.

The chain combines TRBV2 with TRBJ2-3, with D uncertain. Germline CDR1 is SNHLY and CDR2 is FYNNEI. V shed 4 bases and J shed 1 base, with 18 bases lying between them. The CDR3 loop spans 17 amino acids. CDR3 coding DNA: TGTGCCAGCAGTGTGGCCCCCCCCGGCGCACGCACAGATACGCAGTATTTT. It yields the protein CASSVAPPGARTDTQYF.

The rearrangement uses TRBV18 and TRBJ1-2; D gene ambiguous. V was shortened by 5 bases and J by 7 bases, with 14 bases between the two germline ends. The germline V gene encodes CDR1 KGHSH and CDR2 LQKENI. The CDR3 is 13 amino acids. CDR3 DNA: TGTGCCAGCTCAATTGACCGGAGCCGTGGCTACACCTTC. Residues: CASSIDRSRGYTF.

The CDR3 loop is CASSGTVGETQYF. In DNA, the CDR3 is TGTGCCAGCAGTGGGACAGTAGGGGAGACCCAGTACTTC. The chain employs TRBV6-1 and TRBJ2-5, with D maybe TRBD1 (6 bases). Trimming pared 4 bases from V and 5 bases from J, leaving 11 bases between. Germline CDR1 MNHNS, CDR2 SASEGT. CDR3 length: 13 residues.

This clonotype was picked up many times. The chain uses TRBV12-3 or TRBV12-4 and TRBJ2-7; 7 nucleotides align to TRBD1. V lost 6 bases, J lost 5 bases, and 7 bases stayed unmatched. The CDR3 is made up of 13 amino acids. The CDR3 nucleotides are TGTGCCAGCAGCCTGTGGCAGGGGGACGAGCAGTACTTC. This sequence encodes CASSLWQGDEQYF.